Listed here are 32 T cell receptor beta chains from one sample, sequenced in a study of control samples from healthy donors and cancer patients. Here immunoSEQ multiplex PCR was the method, and the copy in TCRdb shows in-frame clones only, minus some. Of 350,000 to 450,000 clones in the sample, around 90% were seen once. Input material: PBMCs. The source of these receptors is a man aged 35 to 55 with head and neck cancer.

This clone came up once. The J gene is TRBJ1-2, the V gene TRBV6-5; possible D gene TRBD1, 6 bases. The V and J ends lost 0 bases and 11 bases respectively, with 16 bases between them. The CDR3 runs 14 residues. The germline V gene encodes CDR1 MNHEY and CDR2 SVGAGI. CDR3 residues: CASSYSQGGLGYTF. The CDR3 coding sequence is TGTGCCAGCAGTTACTCACAGGGCGGTCTAGGGTACACCTTC.

V gene TRBV6-1 combines with J gene TRBJ1-4; D perhaps matches TRBD1 (5 bases). Germline V gives CDR1 MNHNS, CDR2 SASEGT. The germline V and J ends were trimmed by 2 bases and 7 bases, with 14 bases remaining between them. The CDR3 is 15 residues long. The CDR3 DNA reads as TGTGCCAGCAGTGAATATATAGGGGTCGGTGAAAAACTGTTTTTT. Translated: CASSEYIGVGEKLFF.

V usage is TRBV27 and J usage is TRBJ1-5, with a tentative D call TRBD1 (6 bases). The CDR3 is made up of 14 amino acids. Per the germline V gene, CDR1 is MNHEY and CDR2 is SMNVEV (reference sequence). The V end lost 6 bases, the J end lost 5 bases, and 14 bases lay between the germline ends. CDR3 in amino acids: CASSSQGTDQPQHF. CDR3 bases: TGTGCCAGCAGCTCCCAGGGGACGGATCAGCCCCAGCATTTT.

J is TRBJ1-1 and V is TRBV5-4, with D perhaps TRBD1 (6 bases). Per germline, CDR1 SGHNT and CDR2 YYREEE (reference sequence). This CDR3 region has 14 residues. The V gene lost 2 bases and the J gene lost 2 bases, with 10 bases spanning the gap. The CDR3 is CASSLPGDNTEAFF. The CDR3 DNA reads TGTGCCAGCAGCTTACCAGGGGATAACACTGAAGCTTTCTTT.

The CDR3 is CASSFEAGMSGNTIYF. CDR3 nucleotides: TGTGCCAGCAGTTTCGAGGCCGGGATGTCTGGAAACACCATATATTTT. The rearrangement joins TRBV28 to TRBJ1-3; D is undetermined. CDR1 is MDHEN and CDR2 is SYDVKM in the germline V gene. Trimming removed 3 bases at V and 1 base at J, with 13 bases between. The CDR3 is 16 amino acids. Looking up the rest from reference TRBV28 and TRBJ1-3 gives the full variable domain: DVKVTQSSRYLVKRTGEKVFLECVQDMDHENMFWYRQDPGLGLRLIYFSYDVKMKEKGDIPEGYSVSREKKERFSLILESASTNQTSMYLCASSFEAGMSGNTIYFGEGSWLTVV.

This chain links TRBV5-6 with TRBJ1-2; D is perhaps TRBD1 (5 bases). CDR1 and CDR2 (germline): SGHDT, YYEEEE. The CDR3 loop spans 13 amino acids. The V end lost 2 bases, the J end lost 3 bases, and 8 bases lay between the germline ends. The CDR3 loop is CASSFGTDYGYTF. CDR3 DNA: TGTGCCAGCAGCTTCGGGACGGACTATGGCTACACCTTC.

The chain is built from TRBV6-5 and TRBJ2-1; 15 bases are shared with TRBD2. The CDR3 consists of 14 residues. After removal of 4 bases from V and 10 bases from J, the junction contained 2 bases not matched to a gene. Germline V gives CDR1 MNHEY, CDR2 SVGAGI. CDR3 loop: CASSSGLAGGEQFF. For the CDR3, the DNA is TGTGCCAGCAGTTCCGGACTAGCGGGAGGGGAGCAGTTCTTC.

This clone was observed once. The chain joins TRBV5-4 to TRBJ2-5, with no clear D. Germline assignment: CDR1 SGHNT and CDR2 YYREEE (reference sequence). V lost 0 bases and J 0 bases, leaving 9 bases between the germline ends. The CDR3 spans 15 residues. The CDR3 protein is CASSLGEPYQETQYF. The CDR3 DNA reads as TGTGCCAGCAGCTTGGGAGAGCCTTACCAAGAGACCCAGTACTTC.

CDR3 sequence reads: CASSDSPGAYEQYF. The CDR3, as DNA: TGTGCCAGTAGTGATAGCCCAGGGGCCTACGAGCAGTACTTC. The V gene is TRBV19, the J gene TRBJ2-7; perhaps TRBD1 as D (6 bases). Germline V gene sequence: CDR1 LNHDA, CDR2 SQIVND (reference sequence). This CDR3 spans 14 amino acids. The V and J ends lost 5 bases and 2 bases respectively, with 13 bases between them.

This clone was detected a few times. In DNA, the CDR3 is TGTGCCACGCAGGGACAGGTTGGTCAGCCCCAGCATTTT. This sequence encodes CATQGQVGQPQHF. This chain uses TRBV2 with TRBJ1-5, with 8 positions matching TRBD1. Germline CDR1 SNHLY, CDR2 FYNNEI. The CDR3 is 13 residues long. Trimming took 10 bases from V and 6 from J; bases not matched to a gene: 8.

The chain couples TRBV30 to TRBJ1-6, with 9 positions matching TRBD1. Germline V gene data show CDR1 as GTSNPN and CDR2 as SVGIG (reference sequence). The CDR3 covers 14 residues. The V gene end was trimmed by 1 base and the J gene end by 10 bases; junction bases not matched to a gene: 5. CDR3 loop: CAWSADRGRSPLHF. The CDR3 DNA reads TGTGCCTGGAGTGCGGACAGGGGAAGGTCACCCCTCCACTTT. The full variable domain, rest sourced from reference TRBV30 and TRBJ1-6, is SQTIHQWPATLVQPVGSPLSLECTVEGTSNPNLYWYRQAAGRGLQLLFYSVGIGQISSEVPQNLSASRPQDRQFILSSKKLLLSDSGFYLCAWSADRGRSPLHFGNGTRLTVT.

The rearrangement links TRBV5-1 to TRBJ2-1; D gene unclear. In germline, CDR1 is SGHRS, CDR2 YFSETQ. The CDR3 runs to 15 residues. V lost 0 bases to trimming and J lost 4 bases, with 11 bases between them. CDR3 amino acids: CASSLGARDYNEQFF. CDR3 DNA sequence: TGCGCCAGCAGCTTGGGAGCGAGAGATTACAATGAGCAGTTCTTC.

CDR3: CASSLDRGSGQPQHF. The CDR3 DNA sequence: TGTGCCAGCAGCTTGGACAGGGGCTCAGGTCAGCCCCAGCATTTT. V is TRBV5-8 and J is TRBJ1-5, with 7 bases that match TRBD1. The germline CDR1 and CDR2 sequences are SGHTS and YDEGEE. Trimming removed 0 bases from V and 6 bases from J; junction bases left unmatched: 6. The CDR3 runs to 15 residues.

The chain employs TRBV2 and TRBJ2-3; a weak D match, TRBD1 (5 bases). Trimming removed 8 bases at V and 2 bases at J, with 11 bases between. The germline gives CDR1 SNHLY, CDR2 FYNNEI. CDR3 size: 13 residues. The CDR3 bases are TGTGCCAGCGGGTCGGACACCACAGATACGCAGTATTTT. Translating gives CASGSDTTDTQYF.

The chain links TRBV10-3 to TRBJ1-1; 8 nucleotides align to TRBD1. The CDR3 covers 15 residues. Germline lookup yields CDR1 ENHRY and CDR2 SYGVKD. V lost 3 bases to trimming and J lost 4 bases; unmatched junction nucleotides: 7. CDR3 in amino acids: CAISDPRTGITEAFF. DNA of the CDR3: TGTGCCATCAGTGACCCACGGACAGGGATCACTGAAGCTTTCTTT.

The CDR3: CASTLRGGHSWAYNEQFF. In DNA form, the CDR3 reads TGTGCCAGCACCTTAAGGGGTGGACATAGTTGGGCATACAATGAGCAGTTCTTC. The chain carries TRBV5-6 and TRBJ2-1; D possibly corresponds to TRBD1 (5 bases). Germline V gene lookup returns CDR1 SGHDT and CDR2 YYEEEE. V was trimmed by 6 bases and J by 4 bases, leaving 26 bases between them. The CDR3 consists of 18 residues.

This chain links TRBV29-1 with TRBJ1-1; D uncertain. V was shortened by 5 bases and J by 8 bases, with 15 bases between the two germline ends. CDR1 is SQVTM, CDR2 ANQGSEA, per germline. This CDR3 has 12 residues. The CDR3 DNA follows: TGCAGCGTTTCAGAACCGGGATACGAAGCTTTCTTT. This codes for CSVSEPGYEAFF.

The chain recombines TRBV29-1 with TRBJ2-5, with 11 positions matching TRBD1. The CDR3 length is 17 residues. Germline lookup yields CDR1 SQVTM and CDR2 ANQGSEA. Trimming cost V 1 base and J 2 bases; bases outside gene matches: 9. The CDR3 here is CSVEGVWDRGVQETQYF. In DNA, the CDR3 is TGCAGCGTTGAAGGGGTTTGGGACAGGGGGGTACAAGAGACCCAGTACTTC.

The chain links TRBV28 to TRBJ2-7, with D uncertain. Germline V CDR1 and CDR2: MDHEN, SYDVKM. There are 11 residues in the CDR3. V was pared by 4 bases and J by 6 bases, with 7 bases between. The DNA for the CDR3 is TGTGCCAGCAGTTCCCCCACCGAGCAGTACTTC. This translates into CASSSPTEQYF.

On this clone: The sample contains more than one DNA sequence encoding this CDR3. The CDR3 loop is CASSPQTSTDTQYF. The CDR3 coding sequence is TGCGCCAGCAGCCCTCAGACTAGCACAGATACGCAGTATTTT. The genes are TRBV5-1 and TRBJ2-3; D remains ambiguous. Germline V CDR1 and CDR2: SGHRS, YFSETQ. The V end lost 4 bases, the J end lost 0 bases, and 9 bases lay between the germline ends. The CDR3 contains 14 residues.

The rearrangement uses TRBV27 and TRBJ2-7; tentatively, D is TRBD2 (6 bases). V was clipped by 5 bases and J by 3 bases, with 20 bases between them. CDR3 length equals 16 residues. From germline, CDR1 is MNHEY and CDR2 SMNVEV (reference sequence). As DNA, the CDR3 is TGTGCCAGCAGTCTAACCCCCCGGGACTCCTTCTACGAGCAGTACTTC. The encoded protein is CASSLTPRDSFYEQYF.

The chain links TRBV29-1 to TRBJ1-2, with 9 bases fitting TRBD1. The J segment lost 7 bases and the V segment lost 5 bases, leaving 14 bases of the junction unmatched. Germline lookup yields CDR1 SQVTM and CDR2 ANQGSEA. The CDR3 consists of 15 residues. The CDR3 here is CSVPTRTGVRRGYTF. Written as DNA, the CDR3 is TGCAGCGTTCCCACTCGGACAGGGGTACGCCGTGGCTACACCTTC.

This clone has only one observation. The rearrangement uses TRBV10-1 and TRBJ2-2; TRBD1 matches at 7 bases. The V gene's germline CDR1 is WNHNN and CDR2 SYGVQD (reference sequence). This CDR3 comprises 15 residues. After removal of 3 bases from V and 6 bases from J, the junction contained 7 bases not matched to a gene. CDR3 nucleotides: TGCGCCAGCAGTGACTTTCCTACAGGGGCCGGGGAGCTGTTTTTT. This sequence encodes CASSDFPTGAGELFF.

The chain carries TRBV24-1 and TRBJ1-2, with D possibly matching TRBD1 (6 bases). In germline, CDR1 is KGHDR, CDR2 SFDVKD. The CDR3 runs 14 residues. With 5 bases removed from V and 8 bases from J, the gap between germline ends came to 17 bases. In nucleotides, the CDR3 is TGTGCCACCAGTGCCGACAGGCCCGCTGAGGGCTACACCTTC. As protein: CATSADRPAEGYTF.

The chain has TRBV28 and TRBJ1-5; D remains ambiguous. The CDR3 has 17 residues. CDR1 and CDR2 (germline): MDHEN, SYDVKM. Between the trimmed V and J ends, which lost 1 base and 8 bases, there was a span of 21 bases. This CDR3 reads CASSLSRAERREEPQHF. CDR3 bases: TGTGCCAGCAGTTTATCTCGGGCGGAGCGAAGAGAAGAGCCCCAGCATTTT.

This clone was seen only once. This chain uses TRBV28 with TRBJ1-1, with D possibly matching TRBD1 (5 bases). The CDR3 loop spans 16 amino acids. The V end was cut by 4 bases, the J end by 4 bases, with 19 bases between. Germline V gene sequence: CDR1 MDHEN, CDR2 SYDVKM. CDR3 nucleotides: TGTGCCAGCAGTTCCTGGGGGTCTGGATCGAGCACTGAAGCTTTCTTT. It encodes CASSSWGSGSSTEAFF.

This clone has a single count. The V gene is TRBV5-1, the J gene TRBJ2-3, with 11 bases identical to TRBD2. This CDR3 is built from 16 residues. The junction had 7 bases not matched to a gene; V was cut back by 2 bases and J by 5 bases. CDR1 is SGHRS and CDR2 is YFSETQ in the germline V gene. In nucleotides, the CDR3 is TGCGCCAGCAGCTTTTTGACTAGCGGGACCGGAGATACGCAGTATTTT. Protein product: CASSFLTSGTGDTQYF.

The gene calls are TRBV4-3 and TRBJ2-3; D may be TRBD1 or TRBD2 (6 bases each). V dropped 0 bases and J dropped 3 bases, with 13 bases sitting between them. Per germline, CDR1 LGHNA and CDR2 YSLEER. The CDR3 consists of 16 residues. CDR3 protein: CASSQDGGLGTDTQYF. The DNA of the CDR3 is TGCGCCAGCAGCCAAGACGGGGGCCTTGGGACAGATACGCAGTATTTT.

This chain joins TRBV19 and TRBJ1-5, with 10 bases aligning to TRBD1. Per germline, CDR1 LNHDA and CDR2 SQIVND (reference sequence). The CDR3 loop spans 16 amino acids. The V segment lost 3 bases and the J segment 2 bases; nucleotides outside the gene matches: 4. Written as DNA, the CDR3 is TGTGCCAGTAGTATGCGACAGGGGGCAGGCAATCAGCCCCAGCATTTT. It translates to CASSMRQGAGNQPQHF.

This sequence joins TRBV14 and TRBJ2-1; 9 bases are shared with TRBD2. Germline values: CDR1 SGHDN, CDR2 FVKESK. With 0 bases clipped from V and 8 bases from J, the junction kept 5 bases outside the gene matches. The CDR3 sequence is 15 residues long. Here the CDR3 reads CASSQDGGGAYEQFF. The CDR3 DNA reads as TGTGCCAGCAGCCAAGATGGCGGGGGGGCCTATGAGCAGTTCTTC.

There are a few counts of this clone. This chain links TRBV7-8 with TRBJ2-3; D unclear. V was cut by 5 bases and J by 5 bases, with 11 bases left in between. Germline V gives CDR1 SGHVS, CDR2 FQNEAQ. The CDR3 extends over 13 amino acids. CDR3 in DNA: TGTGCCAGCAGCACCCGGGTTCAAGATACGCAGTATTTT. It is translated as CASSTRVQDTQYF.

V and J are TRBV20-1 and TRBJ2-1; 13 nucleotides agree with TRBD2. The junction had 5 bases not matched to a gene; V was cut back by 3 bases and J by 6 bases. The CDR3 contains 15 residues. Germline V CDR1 and CDR2: DFQATT, SNEGSKA (reference sequence). CDR3 in amino acids: CSASTSGRAANEQFF. CDR3 DNA sequence: TGCAGTGCTAGTACTAGCGGGAGGGCCGCCAATGAGCAGTTCTTC.